A selection of T cell receptor beta chains follows, all from one sample in a study of cytomegalovirus exposure and HLA in healthy donors. Profiling relied on immunoSEQ multiplex PCR, and the TCRdb table lists in-frame clones only, not all of them. The sample lists about 140,000 clones, approximately 80% occurring once. The sequenced sample consisted of PBMCs. The source is a man between 25 and 39 years old in good health and CMV-seronegative. Each CDR3 is given with its conserved first and last residue. Each record gives: D gene, V gene, clone size, J gene, CDR3 protein, CDR3 DNA. A D gene is named only where the DNA matches it firmly. Part of the rows lack a size; the others show once, few, many or a class for expanded clones.

>.|TRBV6-5|few|TRBJ1-3
CATSRGWRNTIYF
TGTGCCACCTCACGGGGTTGGAGAAACACCATATATTTT
>TRBD1|TRBV29-1|.|TRBJ1-2
CSLDPNLDRADGYTF
TGCAGCCTTGACCCAAATCTCGACAGGGCAGATGGCTACACCTTC
>TRBD2|TRBV15|.|TRBJ2-7
CATSRDLAGGGEQYF
TGTGCCACCAGCAGAGATCTAGCGGGAGGGGGCGAGCAGTACTTC
>.|TRBV2|.|TRBJ1-5
CASSGAQTRLNQPQHF
TGTGCCAGCAGTGGGGCTCAGACCCGCCTCAATCAGCCCCAGCATTTT
>.|TRBV5-8|.|TRBJ2-1
CASILGDEQFF
TGTGCCAGCATCCTAGGGGATGAGCAGTTCTTC
>.|TRBV7-8|.|TRBJ2-7
CASSYSRAEQYF
TGTGCCAGCAGCTACAGCAGGGCCGAGCAGTACTTC
>.|TRBV7-6|once|TRBJ2-5
CASSPPALGEETQYF
TGTGCCAGCAGCCCCCCCGCCTTGGGAGAAGAGACCCAGTACTTC
>.|TRBV9|.|TRBJ1-5
CASSVGPGGQPQHF
TGTGCCAGCAGCGTAGGTCCGGGAGGGCAGCCCCAGCATTTT
>.|TRBV7-9|.|TRBJ1-1
CASSQSTGRPEAFF
TGTGCCAGCAGCCAGTCGACAGGCAGGCCTGAAGCTTTCTTT
>.|TRBV5-1|few|TRBJ1-2
CASRLGPGNEGGYTF
TGCGCCAGCAGACTTGGGCCAGGCAACGAAGGAGGCTACACCTTC
>TRBD2|TRBV7-9|.|TRBJ2-1
CASSPTSGSRNEQFF
TGTGCCAGCAGCCCGACTAGCGGGAGTAGGAATGAGCAGTTCTTC
>.|TRBV28|.|TRBJ2-5
CAMEAPKTQYF
TGTGCCATGGAGGCCCCAAAGACCCAGTACTTC
>TRBD1|TRBV29-1|.|TRBJ1-3
CSVGSSQGRNTIYF
TGCAGCGTTGGATCCTCACAGGGGAGAAACACCATATATTTT
>.|TRBV25-1|.|TRBJ1-2
CASSDTWESYGYTF
TGTGCCAGCAGTGATACGTGGGAGAGCTATGGCTACACCTTC
>TRBD1|TRBV7-2|.|TRBJ2-7
CASSSSTGGREQYF
TGTGCCAGCAGCTCGTCGACAGGGGGCAGGGAGCAGTACTTC
>TRBD2|TRBV7-9|.|TRBJ2-3
CSSSLSGTRLDTQYF
TGTTCCAGCAGCCTCTCCGGGACTAGATTAGATACGCAGTATTTT
>TRBD1|TRBV6-5|few|TRBJ2-3
CASSSRQGGDTQYF
TGTGCCAGCAGCTCCAGACAGGGGGGAGATACGCAGTATTTT
>.|TRBV5-1|.|TRBJ2-3
CASSPGTPLGTDTQYF
TGCGCCAGCAGCCCCGGGACTCCCCTTGGCACAGATACGCAGTATTTT
>TRBD1|TRBV7-9|.|TRBJ1-4
CASRQDITGAEEKLFF
TGTGCCAGCAGGCAGGATATTACAGGGGCGGAAGAAAAACTGTTTTTT
>TRBD1|TRBV28|.|TRBJ2-5
CASSPVDRETQYF
TGTGCCAGCAGCCCGGTGGACAGGGAGACCCAGTACTTC
>.|TRBV27|.|TRBJ1-2
CASRTEDGYTF
TGTGCCAGCAGGACAGAAGATGGCTACACCTTC
>.|TRBV29-1|.|TRBJ1-2
CSTHQGLNYGYTF
TGCAGCACCCACCAGGGACTGAACTATGGCTACACCTTC
>TRBD1|TRBV7-9|.|TRBJ1-5
CSSSFRQGTQHF
TGTTCCAGCAGCTTCAGACAGGGGACCCAGCATTTT
>.|TRBV9|.|TRBJ1-1
CASSPYTEAFF
TGTGCCAGCAGCCCCTACACTGAAGCTTTCTTT
>TRBD2|TRBV10-3|few|TRBJ2-1
CAIRQLAGGVGEQFF
TGTGCCATCAGACAATTAGCGGGAGGTGTAGGTGAGCAGTTCTTC
>TRBD1|TRBV6-5|.|TRBJ1-2
CASSPRTGAYGYTF
TGTGCCAGCAGTCCACGGACAGGGGCCTATGGCTACACCTTC